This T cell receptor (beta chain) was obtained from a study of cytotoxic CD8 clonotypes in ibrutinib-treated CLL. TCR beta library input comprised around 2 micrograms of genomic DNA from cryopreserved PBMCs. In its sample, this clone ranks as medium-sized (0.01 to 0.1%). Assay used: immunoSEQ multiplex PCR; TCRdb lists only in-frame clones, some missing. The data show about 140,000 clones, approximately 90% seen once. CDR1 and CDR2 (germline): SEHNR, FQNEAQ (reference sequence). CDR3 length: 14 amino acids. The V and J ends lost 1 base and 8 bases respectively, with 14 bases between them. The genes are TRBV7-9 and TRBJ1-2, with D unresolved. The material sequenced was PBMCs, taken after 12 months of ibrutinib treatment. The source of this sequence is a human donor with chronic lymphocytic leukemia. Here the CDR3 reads CASSLVPGGAGYTF. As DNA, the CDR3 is TGTGCCAGCAGCTTAGTCCCAGGAGGAGCGGGCTACACCTTC.